The 26 T cell receptor beta chains given below trace back to one sample, sequenced in a study of CD8+ T cells in alopecia areata. Extracted RNA was reverse transcribed into cDNA, the sequencing template. Method: immunoSEQ multiplex PCR; TCRdb's copy keeps in-frame clones and lacks some. In the table there are 150,000 or so clones, 45% to 60% of which are singletons. The sample consisted of CD8+ T cells sorted from blood, taken at week 0. The origin of the receptors is a human donor with alopecia areata.

The sample holds a few counts of this clone. The chain employs TRBV5-1 and TRBJ2-1; a weak D match, TRBD2 (5 bases). The ends were cut back, 4 bases at V and 10 bases at J, with 21 bases in the middle. CDR1 SGHRS and CDR2 YFSETQ come from the germline V gene. The CDR3 contains 15 residues. CDR3 protein: CASSRGEGRATEQFF. The CDR3 bases are TGCGCCAGCAGCCGCGGTGAGGGTAGGGCGACAGAGCAGTTCTTC.

This clone was detected only a few times. The V gene is TRBV29-1, the J gene TRBJ2-3, with a tentative D call TRBD1 (6 bases). The V gene's germline CDR1 is SQVTM and CDR2 ANQGSEA. This CDR3 comprises 13 residues. Trimming stripped 6 bases from V and 4 bases from J, with 14 bases between. CDR3 DNA: TGCAGCGTCGAGGGGGAGTCCCCAGATACGCAGTATTTT. Translating it yields CSVEGESPDTQYF.

The chain joins TRBV28 to TRBJ1-6; D possibly corresponds to TRBD1 (5 bases). The germline gives CDR1 MDHEN, CDR2 SYDVKM. Deletions cut 10 bases from V and 7 bases from J, with 17 bases between. The CDR3 length is 14 residues. CDR3 nucleotide sequence: TGTGCCACCAATCCGGGGGGGGAGAATTCACCCCTCCACTTT. It yields the protein CATNPGGENSPLHF.

As DNA, the CDR3 is TGCGCCAGCAGCCTAATACAGGGGATCGCAGATACGCAGTATTTT. It codes for CASSLIQGIADTQYF. This chain links TRBV4-1 with TRBJ2-3; 7 bases align to TRBD1. Germline V gene sequence: CDR1 MGHRA, CDR2 YSYEKL. Trimming removed 4 bases from V and 4 bases from J; junction bases left unmatched: 8. This CDR3 comprises 15 residues.

This clone was seen a few times. The chain recombines TRBV9 with TRBJ2-3, with D perhaps matching TRBD1 (6 bases). V was pared by 2 bases and J by 5 bases, with 15 bases between. The germline V gene encodes CDR1 SGDLS and CDR2 YYNGEE. The CDR3 is 15 amino acids. The CDR3 loop reads CASSVKTGIGDTQYF. The CDR3 region has the DNA TGTGCCAGCAGCGTGAAAACAGGGATTGGAGATACGCAGTATTTT.

This clone was recorded once. The chain has TRBV30 and TRBJ1-1, with D hard to call. Trimming shortened V by 5 bases and J by 6 bases, and 13 bases separated the two germline ends. Germline CDR1 is GTSNPN and CDR2 is SVGIG (reference sequence). This CDR3 is 12 amino acids long. The CDR3: CAWAPLRAEAFF. In DNA, the CDR3 is TGTGCCTGGGCTCCATTGAGGGCTGAAGCTTTCTTT.

The CDR3 nucleotides are TGTGCCAGCAGTTTATCCGGGACAGGATCCTACGAGCAGTACTTC. Amino acids: CASSLSGTGSYEQYF. The rearrangement joins TRBV27 to TRBJ2-7; 8 bases are shared with TRBD1. The germline CDR1 and CDR2 sequences are MNHEY and SMNVEV (reference sequence). CDR3 length: 15 residues. The ends lost 0 bases at V and 1 base at J; junction bases unmatched: 2.

The V call is TRBV30, the J call TRBJ2-7; D ambiguous. V was trimmed by 3 bases and J by 0 bases, leaving 9 bases between them. CDR1 and CDR2 from the germline V gene are GTSNPN and SVGIG (reference sequence). The CDR3 length is 13 residues. The CDR3: CAWRHPSSYEQYF. The CDR3 DNA reads as TGTGCCTGGAGGCACCCGAGCTCCTACGAGCAGTACTTC.

V is TRBV6-1 and J is TRBJ1-6; no definite D call. The CDR3 runs to 17 residues. The V and J ends lost 0 bases and 3 bases respectively, with 12 bases between them. Germline V gene data show CDR1 as MNHNS and CDR2 as SASEGT. The CDR3 bases are TGTGCCAGCAGTGAAGCGCTTCGCCGGGACTATAATTCACCCCTCCACTTT. It translates to CASSEALRRDYNSPLHF.

This chain connects TRBV7-9 to TRBJ1-2; no clear D gene. The CDR3 contains 12 residues. V gave up 2 bases and J gave up 8 bases, with 9 bases separating them. Looked up from germline, CDR1 is SEHNR and CDR2 is FQNEAQ (reference sequence). This CDR3 is CASSLIRGGYTF. The CDR3, as DNA: TGTGCCAGCAGCTTAATCCGTGGGGGCTACACCTTC.

This clone was counted a few times. This chain joins TRBV7-8 and TRBJ2-1, with D perhaps given as TRBD1 or TRBD2 (5 bases each). Germline V CDR1 and CDR2: SGHVS, FQNEAQ. The CDR3 contains 12 residues. Deletions cut 4 bases from V and 8 bases from J, with 9 bases between. The DNA for the CDR3 is TGTGCCAGCAGCTCGAGGGGCGATGAGCAGTTCTTC. Translation: CASSSRGDEQFF.

The chain recombines TRBV9 with TRBJ1-5; TRBD1 agrees at 8 bases. V lost 2 bases, J lost 7 bases, and 5 bases stayed unmatched. Per the germline V gene, CDR1 is SGDLS and CDR2 is YYNGEE. CDR3 length: 14 amino acids. Here the CDR3 reads CASSVDRDEQPQHF. The CDR3 region has the DNA TGTGCCAGCAGCGTGGACAGGGACGAACAGCCCCAGCATTTT.

The chain couples TRBV27 to TRBJ1-1, with unresolved D. The V end was cut by 5 bases, the J end by 6 bases, with 28 bases between. This CDR3 spans 18 amino acids. Germline CDR1 and CDR2: MNHEY and SMNVEV (reference sequence). The CDR3 region is CASSPTHSGRGRGAEAFF. The DNA for the CDR3 is TGTGCCAGCAGTCCCACCCACTCGGGCCGGGGAAGAGGCGCTGAAGCTTTCTTT.

The rearrangement uses TRBV5-1 and TRBJ1-2; no reliable D call. The CDR3 sequence is 14 residues long. Trimming took off 0 bases at V and 0 bases at J, with 6 bases between the two ends. Germline V CDR1 and CDR2: SGHRS, YFSETQ. The DNA of the CDR3 is TGCGCCAGCAGCTTGGCCGGAGCTAACTATGGCTACACCTTC. Its translation is CASSLAGANYGYTF.

This chain connects TRBV6-5 to TRBJ2-3; D possibly uses TRBD1 or TRBD2 (6 bases each). The germline CDR1 and CDR2 sequences are MNHEY and SVGAGI. The CDR3 totals 15 residues. V lost 2 bases, J lost 6 bases, and 15 bases lay in between. The CDR3 sequence: CASSYQGGPTDTQYF. Here the CDR3 DNA reads TGTGCCAGCAGTTACCAAGGGGGGCCGACGGATACGCAGTATTTT.

J is TRBJ2-7 and V is TRBV10-3; 8 nucleotides line up with TRBD1. The germline gives CDR1 ENHRY, CDR2 SYGVKD. The CDR3 covers 19 residues. With V trimmed by 6 bases and J by 3 bases, 22 bases remained unmatched. The CDR3 region is CAIRAGGAGTGDAGYEQYF. Written as DNA, the CDR3 is TGTGCCATCAGGGCAGGGGGCGCTGGTACAGGGGACGCTGGCTACGAGCAGTACTTC.

This chain links TRBV5-3 with TRBJ1-2, with D possibly TRBD1 on 5 matching bases. TRBV5-3 falls under the ORF class, with uncertain function. The length of the CDR3 is 11 residues. V dropped 1 base and J dropped 7 bases, with 5 bases sitting between them. Here the CDR3 reads CARSLTGGYTF. The CDR3, as DNA: TGTGCCAGAAGCTTGACAGGTGGCTACACCTTC.

Points on this clone: Other DNA sequences within the sample encode an identical CDR3. The chain joins TRBV30 to TRBJ1-1; tentative D call: TRBD1 (6 bases). The germline gives CDR1 GTSNPN, CDR2 SVGIG (reference sequence). V dropped 0 bases and J dropped 1 base, with 6 bases sitting between them. The CDR3 extends over 13 amino acids. DNA of the CDR3: TGTGCCTGGAGTGTAGGGGGGAACACTGAAGCTTTCTTT. Translation: CAWSVGGNTEAFF.

This chain links TRBV4-1 with TRBJ2-2, with 10 bases that match TRBD2. The CDR3 runs 16 residues. The germline CDR1 and CDR2 sequences are MGHRA and YSYEKL. After removal of 6 bases from V and 7 bases from J, the junction contained 11 bases not matched to a gene. The CDR3 protein is CASRSTSGAKGGELFF. CDR3 bases: TGCGCCAGCAGGTCAACTAGCGGGGCCAAGGGCGGGGAGCTGTTTTTT.

The J gene is TRBJ1-2, the V gene TRBV30; 10 nucleotides agree with TRBD1. Germline CDR1 is GTSNPN and CDR2 is SVGIG (reference sequence). The CDR3 contains 14 residues. Trimming removed 3 bases from V and 5 bases from J; junction bases left unmatched: 6. The CDR3 loop is CAWSPGTGAYGYTF. In nucleotides, the CDR3 is TGTGCCTGGAGCCCCGGGACAGGGGCTTATGGCTACACCTTC.

This clone was counted a few times. The chain uses TRBV29-1 and TRBJ2-7; TRBD2 matches 7 bases. In germline, CDR1 is SQVTM, CDR2 ANQGSEA. The CDR3 spans 13 residues. V lost 8 bases, J lost 5 bases, and 12 bases stayed unmatched. The CDR3 spells CSHLTAGSHEQYF. CDR3 sequence (DNA): TGCAGCCACTTAACAGCGGGGTCCCACGAGCAGTACTTC.

This clone has more than one count but fewer than ten. The chain couples TRBV19 to TRBJ2-6, with TRBD1 matching 8 bases. Germline V lookup: CDR1 LNHDA, CDR2 SQIVND (reference sequence). The CDR3 consists of 16 residues. With 5 bases clipped from V and 4 bases from J, the junction kept 7 bases outside the gene matches. This CDR3 reads CASSGRQGYGANVLTF. The CDR3 coding sequence is TGTGCCAGTAGTGGGCGACAGGGGTACGGGGCCAACGTCCTGACTTTC.

J is TRBJ1-1 and V is TRBV13; D is uncertain. Trimming shortened V by 1 base and J by 1 base, and 1 base separated the two germline ends. The CDR3 sequence is 12 residues long. CDR1 and CDR2 from the germline V gene are PRHDT and FYEKMQ (reference sequence). The DNA for the CDR3 is TGTGCCAGCAGCTTAGAGAACACTGAAGCTTTCTTT. Amino acid sequence: CASSLENTEAFF.

V and J are TRBV27 and TRBJ2-7, with D possibly TRBD2 on 5 matching bases. Germline V gives CDR1 MNHEY, CDR2 SMNVEV (reference sequence). Trimming left V 3 bases short and J 0 bases short, with 9 bases between. The CDR3 covers 14 residues. DNA of the CDR3: TGTGCCAGCAGTTTTATAGGGAGCTCCTACGAGCAGTACTTC. It codes for CASSFIGSSYEQYF.

This clone was counted a few times. V gene TRBV30 combines with J gene TRBJ2-2, with D uncertain. V was pared by 2 bases and J by 7 bases, with 14 bases between. Germline loops: CDR1 GTSNPN, CDR2 SVGIG (reference sequence). The CDR3 is 14 residues long. The CDR3 sequence is CAWSSLGSGGELFF. The CDR3 region has the DNA TGTGCCTGGAGTTCCCTCGGAAGTGGCGGGGAGCTGTTTTTT.

This clone was counted only a few times. The genes are TRBV7-9 and TRBJ2-3, with 11 nucleotides matching TRBD2. The J segment lost 5 bases and the V segment lost 5 bases, leaving 9 bases of the junction unmatched. Looked up from germline, CDR1 is SEHNR and CDR2 is FQNEAQ (reference sequence). There are 16 residues in the CDR3. The CDR3 reads CASSPIAGGHGDTQYF. CDR3 nucleotides: TGTGCCAGCAGCCCCATAGCGGGGGGGCATGGAGATACGCAGTATTTT.